Shown below are 17 T cell receptor beta chains from a single sample sequenced in a study of Ad26.COV2.S vaccination and SARS-CoV-2 variants. Stated treatment: around 19 received Ad26.COV2.S at low or high dose, single or two shots; five or six received placebo; per-sample allocation not given. All samples were drawn on day 63, counting from the first vaccine or placebo injection. Only in-frame clones appear in the TCRdb table, and some are missing; sequencing was by immunoSEQ multiplex PCR. This sample carries 350,000 to 450,000 clones, roughly 84% of them seen once, and the ten largest clones take 3.4%. The sample was peripheral blood, taken in a trial of Ad26.COV2.S vaccine versus placebo. The receptors here all came from a person aged 18-60 years who received the Ad26.COV2.S COVID-19 vaccine or a placebo.

This rearrangement joins TRBV5-1 to TRBJ1-1, with D unresolved. Per the germline V gene, CDR1 is SGHRS and CDR2 is YFSETQ. V lost 0 bases and J 3 bases, leaving 6 bases between the germline ends. The CDR3 runs 13 residues. The CDR3, as DNA: TGCGCCAGCAGCTTGGCCGCGGACACTGAAGCTTTCTTT. It yields the protein CASSLAADTEAFF.

The V call is TRBV5-8, the J call TRBJ1-5; D call uncertain. This CDR3 has 11 residues. CDR1 is SGHTS and CDR2 is YDEGEE in the germline V gene. V lost 5 bases to trimming and J lost 9 bases, with 9 bases between them. The DNA of the CDR3 is TGTGCCAGCAGGGGTGCAGGGCCCCAGCATTTT. Translation: CASRGAGPQHF.

The table lists this clone with a few counts. The CDR3 loop is CAWSVLRTGELFF. The CDR3, as DNA: TGTGCCTGGAGTGTACTCCGGACCGGGGAGCTGTTTTTT. This sequence joins TRBV30 and TRBJ2-2, with D unresolved. The CDR3 length is 13 residues. Looked up from germline, CDR1 is GTSNPN and CDR2 is SVGIG (reference sequence). Trimming shortened V by 0 bases and J by 5 bases, and 7 bases separated the two germline ends.

The rearrangement joins TRBV30 to TRBJ2-1; 9 bases agree with TRBD2. Germline values: CDR1 GTSNPN, CDR2 SVGIG (reference sequence). With V trimmed by 6 bases and J by 4 bases, 4 bases remained unmatched. CDR3 length: 13 amino acids. In DNA, the CDR3 is TGTGCCTGCCGACTAGCGGCTTACAATGAGCAGTTCTTC. Amino acids: CACRLAAYNEQFF.

With respect to this clone: One end of the junction varies from germline; a read error may be responsible. This chain uses TRBV5-1 with TRBJ2-7; 9 nucleotides align to TRBD1. CDR1 and CDR2 (germline): SGHRS, YFSETQ. This CDR3 has 13 amino acids. The CDR3 nucleotides read TGCGCCAGCGGGGACAGGGAAGGAGGGGAGCAGCACTTC. Amino acids: CASGDREGGEQHF.

This chain uses TRBV9 with TRBJ2-5; D tentatively fits TRBD1 or TRBD2 (5 bases each). With 3 bases removed from V and 4 bases from J, the gap between germline ends came to 13 bases. This CDR3 has 14 residues. From germline, CDR1 is SGDLS and CDR2 YYNGEE. CDR3 region: CASSAPPGGETQYF. CDR3 coding DNA: TGTGCCAGCAGCGCCCCCCCTGGGGGAGAGACCCAGTACTTC. The entire variable domain, with the rest obtained from reference TRBV9 and TRBJ2-5, is as follows: DSGVTQTPKHLITATGQRVTLRCSPRSGDLSVYWYQQSLDQGLQFLIQYYNGEERAKGNILERFSAQQFPDLHSELNLSSLELGDSALYFCASSAPPGGETQYFGPGTRLLVL.

Points on this clone: Different DNA sequences within this sample yield the same CDR3. CDR3 residues: CASSYWNQPQHF. The CDR3 DNA follows: TGTGCCAGCAGTTATTGGAATCAGCCCCAGCATTTT. This chain joins TRBV6-2 or TRBV6-3 and TRBJ1-5; D gene ambiguous. The V gene lost 3 bases and the J gene lost 4 bases, with 4 bases spanning the gap. The germline gives CDR1 MNHEY, CDR2 SVGEGT. This CDR3 contains 12 residues.

The gene calls are TRBV27 and TRBJ2-7; D uncertain. Trimming left V 9 bases short and J 1 base short, with 10 bases between. The CDR3 totals 12 residues. In germline, CDR1 is MNHEY, CDR2 SMNVEV (reference sequence). The CDR3 region has the DNA TGTGCCAGTACGTCAAATTCCTACGAGCAGTACTTC. Translated: CASTSNSYEQYF.

The chain employs TRBV4-1 and TRBJ2-5; 12 bases fit TRBD1. This CDR3 comprises 17 residues. V trimming: 4 bases; J trimming: 6 bases; junction bases outside the gene matches: 12. CDR1 and CDR2 from the germline V gene are MGHRA and YSYEKL. The CDR3 sequence is CASSLDPGQGAGKTQYF. The CDR3 bases are TGCGCCAGCAGCCTTGACCCGGGACAGGGGGCAGGCAAGACCCAGTACTTC.

The chain is built from TRBV5-1 and TRBJ1-2; possible D gene TRBD1, 6 bases. Looked up from germline, CDR1 is SGHRS and CDR2 is YFSETQ. There are 13 residues in the CDR3. Trimming removed 4 bases at V and 8 bases at J, with 15 bases between. Written as DNA, the CDR3 is TGCGCCAGCAGCGCAACTGGACAGCCCGGCTACACCTTC. Its protein is CASSATGQPGYTF.

The J gene is TRBJ2-2, the V gene TRBV4-2; tentative D call: TRBD2 (6 bases). Trimming removed 1 base from V and 4 bases from J, with 10 bases in between. Germline CDR1 is LGHNA and CDR2 is YNFKEQ. The CDR3 spans 15 residues. CDR3 nucleotide sequence: TGTGCCAGCAGCCAAGTCGGGACTTCCACCGGGGAGCTGTTTTTT. Protein sequence: CASSQVGTSTGELFF.

CDR3 sequence reads: CASSQDSRGVGNQPQHF. The DNA of the CDR3 is TGCGCCAGCAGCCAAGATAGCCGGGGGGTGGGCAATCAGCCCCAGCATTTT. This chain links TRBV4-1 with TRBJ1-5, with D possibly matching TRBD1 (5 bases). Germline V gene lookup returns CDR1 MGHRA and CDR2 YSYEKL. The CDR3 length is 17 residues. V was pared by 0 bases and J by 2 bases, with 14 bases between.

V usage is TRBV7-2 and J usage is TRBJ1-5, with D possibly being TRBD1 (5 bases). The germline V gene has CDR1 SGHTA and CDR2 FQGNSA. The V end lost 6 bases, the J end lost 3 bases, and 12 bases lay between the germline ends. The length of the CDR3 is 14 residues. For the CDR3, the DNA is TGTGCCAGCAGGTCCGACAGTATCAATCAGCCCCAGCATTTT. Translated, it gives CASRSDSINQPQHF.

CDR3 coding DNA: TGTGCCACCGTTTCTGGAAACACCATATATTTT. It is translated as CATVSGNTIYF. The gene calls are TRBV15 and TRBJ1-3; D remains ambiguous. Germline V gene lookup returns CDR1 LNHNV and CDR2 YYDKDF (reference sequence). V lost 8 bases to trimming and J lost 1 base, with 3 bases between them. CDR3 length equals 11 residues.

The chain uses TRBV5-1 and TRBJ2-3, with no clear D. CDR1 and CDR2 (germline): SGHRS, YFSETQ. Trimming removed 4 bases at V and 2 bases at J, with 11 bases between. The CDR3 runs to 14 residues. CDR3 sequence reads: CASSLSGSTDTQYF. CDR3 sequence (DNA): TGCGCCAGCAGCCTGTCCGGATCCACAGATACGCAGTATTTT.

The V gene is TRBV10-3, the J gene TRBJ1-1; the D gene is possibly TRBD1 (5 bases). Germline lookup yields CDR1 ENHRY and CDR2 SYGVKD. Trimming pared 4 bases from V and 2 bases from J, leaving 8 bases between. The CDR3 is 13 residues long. The CDR3 here is CAISVGDNTEAFF. The CDR3 bases are TGTGCCATCAGTGTAGGGGACAACACTGAAGCTTTCTTT.

The chain combines TRBV11-2 with TRBJ2-5, with 13 bases that match TRBD2. The germline CDR1 and CDR2 sequences are SGHAT and FQNNGV. V was pared by 1 base and J by 3 bases, with 5 bases of the junction left unmatched. CDR3 size: 17 residues. CDR3 DNA sequence: TGTGCCAGCAGCTTAGGGGTACTAGCGGGGGGGGAAGAGACCCAGTACTTC. Protein sequence: CASSLGVLAGGEETQYF.